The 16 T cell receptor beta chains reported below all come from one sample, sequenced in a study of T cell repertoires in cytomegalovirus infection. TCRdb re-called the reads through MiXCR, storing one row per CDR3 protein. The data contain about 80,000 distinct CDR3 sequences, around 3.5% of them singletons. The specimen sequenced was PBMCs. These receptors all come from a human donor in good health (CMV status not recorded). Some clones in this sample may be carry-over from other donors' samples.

CDR3: CATRKGQGMDNEQFF. The CDR3 nucleotides are TGCGCCACCAGGAAGGGACAGGGGATGGACAATGAGCAGTTCTTC. The chain uses TRBV5-1 and TRBJ2-1; TRBD1 aligns across 10 bases. The J segment lost 5 bases and the V segment lost 9 bases, leaving 11 bases of the junction unmatched. The V gene's germline CDR1 is SGHRS and CDR2 YFSETQ. The CDR3 is made up of 15 amino acids.

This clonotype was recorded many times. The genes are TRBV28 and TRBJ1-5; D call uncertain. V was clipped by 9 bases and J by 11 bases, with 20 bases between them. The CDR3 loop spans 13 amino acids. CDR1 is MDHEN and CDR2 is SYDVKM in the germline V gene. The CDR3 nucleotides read TGTGCCAGACCACGACGGAGCCCCCAAGCCCAGCATTTT. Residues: CARPRRSPQAQHF.

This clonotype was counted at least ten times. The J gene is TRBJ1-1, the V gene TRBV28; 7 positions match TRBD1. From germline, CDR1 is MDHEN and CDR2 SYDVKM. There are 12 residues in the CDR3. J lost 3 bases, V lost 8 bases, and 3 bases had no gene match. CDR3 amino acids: CASLGTDTEAFF. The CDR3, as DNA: TGTGCCAGCCTCGGGACAGACACTGAAGCTTTCTTT.

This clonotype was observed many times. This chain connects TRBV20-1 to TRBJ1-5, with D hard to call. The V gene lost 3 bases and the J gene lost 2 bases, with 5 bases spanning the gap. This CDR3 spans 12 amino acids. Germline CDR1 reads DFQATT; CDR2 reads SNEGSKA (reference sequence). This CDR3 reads CSASKGNQPQHF. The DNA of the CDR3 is TGCAGTGCTAGTAAGGGCAATCAGCCCCAGCATTTT.

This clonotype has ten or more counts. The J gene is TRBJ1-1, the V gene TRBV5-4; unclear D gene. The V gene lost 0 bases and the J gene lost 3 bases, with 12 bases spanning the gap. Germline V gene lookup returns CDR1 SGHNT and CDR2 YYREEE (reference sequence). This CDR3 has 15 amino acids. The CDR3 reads CASSLGSTRDTEAFF. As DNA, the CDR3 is TGTGCCAGCAGCTTGGGGTCCACTCGGGACACTGAAGCTTTCTTT.

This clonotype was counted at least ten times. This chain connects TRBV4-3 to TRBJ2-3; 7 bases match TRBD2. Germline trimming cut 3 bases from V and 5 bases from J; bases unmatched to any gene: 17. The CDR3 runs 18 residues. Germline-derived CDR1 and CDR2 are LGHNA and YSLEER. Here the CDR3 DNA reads TGCGCCAGCAGCCACTACTCTTCCGGCGGCGGGGGAGGAGATACGCAGTATTTT. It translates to CASSHYSSGGGGGDTQYF.

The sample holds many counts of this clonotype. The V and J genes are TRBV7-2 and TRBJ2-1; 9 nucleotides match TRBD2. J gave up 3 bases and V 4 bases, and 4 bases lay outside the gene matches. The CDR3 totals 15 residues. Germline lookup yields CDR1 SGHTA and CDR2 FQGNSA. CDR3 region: CASSSRRGGYNEQFF. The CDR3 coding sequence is TGTGCCAGCAGCTCACGGCGGGGGGGCTACAATGAGCAGTTCTTC.

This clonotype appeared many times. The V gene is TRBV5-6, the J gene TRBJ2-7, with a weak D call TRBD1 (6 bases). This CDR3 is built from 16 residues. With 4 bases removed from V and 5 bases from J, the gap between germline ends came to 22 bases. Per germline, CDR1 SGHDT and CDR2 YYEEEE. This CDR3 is CASSPRFDRFDDEQYF. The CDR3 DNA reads TGTGCCAGCAGCCCCCGTTTCGACAGGTTCGACGACGAGCAGTACTTC.

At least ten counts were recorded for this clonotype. The CDR3 reads CASSWGLRDYGYTF. For the CDR3, the DNA is TGTGCCAGCAGCTGGGGACTGAGGGACTATGGCTACACCTTC. This rearrangement joins TRBV7-2 to TRBJ1-2; TRBD1 might be the D (5 bases). The V and J ends lost 4 bases and 3 bases respectively, with 12 bases between them. Per germline, CDR1 SGHTA and CDR2 FQGNSA. The CDR3 has 14 residues.

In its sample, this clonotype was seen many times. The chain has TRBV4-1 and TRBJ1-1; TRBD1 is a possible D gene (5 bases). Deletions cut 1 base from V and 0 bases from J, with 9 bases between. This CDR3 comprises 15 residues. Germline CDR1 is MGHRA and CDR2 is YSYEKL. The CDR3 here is CASSQVGVMNTEAFF. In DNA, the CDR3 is TGCGCCAGCAGCCAAGTAGGGGTAATGAACACTGAAGCTTTCTTT.

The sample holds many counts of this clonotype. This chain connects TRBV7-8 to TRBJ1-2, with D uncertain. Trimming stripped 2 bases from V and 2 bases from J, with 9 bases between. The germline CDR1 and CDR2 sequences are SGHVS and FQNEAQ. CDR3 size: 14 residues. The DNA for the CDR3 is TGTGCCAGCAGCTTAAGTAGGAGCAACTATGGCTACACCTTC. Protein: CASSLSRSNYGYTF.

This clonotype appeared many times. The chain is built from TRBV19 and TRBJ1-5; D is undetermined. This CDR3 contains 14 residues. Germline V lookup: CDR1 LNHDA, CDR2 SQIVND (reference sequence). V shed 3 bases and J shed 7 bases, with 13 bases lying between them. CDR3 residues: CASSMDRPGQPQHF. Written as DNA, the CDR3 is TGTGCCAGTAGTATGGACCGGCCCGGGCAGCCCCAGCATTTT.

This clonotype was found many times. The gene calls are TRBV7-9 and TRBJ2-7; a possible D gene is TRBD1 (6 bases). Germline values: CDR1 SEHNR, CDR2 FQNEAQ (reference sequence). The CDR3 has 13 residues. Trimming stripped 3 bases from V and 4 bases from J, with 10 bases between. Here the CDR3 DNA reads TGTGCCAGCAGCTTTAGGACAGCTTACGAGCAGTACTTC. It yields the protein CASSFRTAYEQYF.

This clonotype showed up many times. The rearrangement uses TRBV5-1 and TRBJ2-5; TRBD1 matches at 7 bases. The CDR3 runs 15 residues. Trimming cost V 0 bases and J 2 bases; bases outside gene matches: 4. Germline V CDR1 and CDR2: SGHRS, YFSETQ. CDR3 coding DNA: TGCGCCAGCAGCTTGGTGGGGACAGCACAAGAGACCCAGTACTTC. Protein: CASSLVGTAQETQYF. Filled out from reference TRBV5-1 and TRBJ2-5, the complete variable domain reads KAGVTQTPRYLIKTRGQQVTLSCSPISGHRSVSWYQQTPGQGLQFLFEYFSETQRNKGNFPGRFSGRQFSNSRSEMNVSTLELGDSALYLCASSLVGTAQETQYFGPGTRLLVL.

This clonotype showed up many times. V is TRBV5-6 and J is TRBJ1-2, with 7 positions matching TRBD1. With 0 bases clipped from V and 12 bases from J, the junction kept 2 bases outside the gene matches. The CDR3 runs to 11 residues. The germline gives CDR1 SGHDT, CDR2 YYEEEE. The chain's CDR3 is CASSLGQGHTF. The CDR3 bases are TGTGCCAGCAGCTTGGGACAGGGCCACACCTTC.

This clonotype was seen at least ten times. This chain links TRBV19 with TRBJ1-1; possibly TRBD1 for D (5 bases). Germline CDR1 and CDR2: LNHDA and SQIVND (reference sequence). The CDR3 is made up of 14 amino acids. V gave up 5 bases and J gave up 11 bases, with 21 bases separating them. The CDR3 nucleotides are TGTGCCAGTAGTCCCCAGGACATCCTACGGAGGGCTTTCTTT. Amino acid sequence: CASSPQDILRRAFF.